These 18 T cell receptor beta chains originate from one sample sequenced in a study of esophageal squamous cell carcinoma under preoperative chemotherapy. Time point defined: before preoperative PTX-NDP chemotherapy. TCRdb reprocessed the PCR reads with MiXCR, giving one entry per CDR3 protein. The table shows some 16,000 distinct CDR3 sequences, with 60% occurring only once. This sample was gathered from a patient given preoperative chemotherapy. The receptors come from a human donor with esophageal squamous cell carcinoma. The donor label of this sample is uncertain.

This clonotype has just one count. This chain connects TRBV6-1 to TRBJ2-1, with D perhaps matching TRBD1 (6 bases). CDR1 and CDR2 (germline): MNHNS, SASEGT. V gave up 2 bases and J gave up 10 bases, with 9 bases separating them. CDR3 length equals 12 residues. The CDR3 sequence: CASSERGTEQFF. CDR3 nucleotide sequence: TGTGCCAGCAGTGAAAGGGGGACAGAGCAGTTCTTC.

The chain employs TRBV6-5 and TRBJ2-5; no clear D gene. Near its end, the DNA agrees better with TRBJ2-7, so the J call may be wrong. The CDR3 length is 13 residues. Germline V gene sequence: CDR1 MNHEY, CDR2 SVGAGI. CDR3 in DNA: TGTGCCAGCAGTTACTCGGAGAGCTACGAGCAGTACTTC. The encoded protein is CASSYSESYEQYF.

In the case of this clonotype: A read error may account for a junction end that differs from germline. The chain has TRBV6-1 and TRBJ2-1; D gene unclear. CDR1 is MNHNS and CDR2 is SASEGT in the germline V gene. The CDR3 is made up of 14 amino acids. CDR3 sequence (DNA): TGTGCCAGCAGTGAAGGGTTTTACCAAAATGAGCAGTACTTT. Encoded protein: CASSEGFYQNEQYF.

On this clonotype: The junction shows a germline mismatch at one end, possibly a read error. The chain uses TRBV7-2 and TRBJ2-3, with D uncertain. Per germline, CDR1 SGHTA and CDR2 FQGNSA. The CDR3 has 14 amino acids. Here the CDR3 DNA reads TGTGCCAGCAGGTTAGCCAGTAGCATAGATACGCAGTATTTT. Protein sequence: CASRLASSIDTQYF.

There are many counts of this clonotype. CDR3 nucleotides: TGTGCCAGCAGTGACTCAAGGAAATACGAGCAGTACTTC. This sequence encodes CASSDSRKYEQYF. The gene calls are TRBV6-4 and TRBJ2-1; D not certain. The J call could be wrong; TRBJ2-7 is a better fit for the DNA end. The germline V gene encodes CDR1 MRHNA and CDR2 SNTAGT. The CDR3 consists of 13 residues.

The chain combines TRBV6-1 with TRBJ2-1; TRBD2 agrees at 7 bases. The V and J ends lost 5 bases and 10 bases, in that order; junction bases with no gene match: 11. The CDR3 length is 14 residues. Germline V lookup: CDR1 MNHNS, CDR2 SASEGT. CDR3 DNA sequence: TGTGCCAGCAGTATGAGCGGGGAAACCAACGAGCAGTTCTTC. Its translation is CASSMSGETNEQFF.

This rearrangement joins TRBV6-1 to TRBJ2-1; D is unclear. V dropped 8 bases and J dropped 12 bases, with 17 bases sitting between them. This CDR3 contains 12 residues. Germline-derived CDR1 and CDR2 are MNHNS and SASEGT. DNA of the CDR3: TGTGCCAGCCTGGCCCTCCAGAATACGCAGTTCTTC. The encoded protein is CASLALQNTQFF.

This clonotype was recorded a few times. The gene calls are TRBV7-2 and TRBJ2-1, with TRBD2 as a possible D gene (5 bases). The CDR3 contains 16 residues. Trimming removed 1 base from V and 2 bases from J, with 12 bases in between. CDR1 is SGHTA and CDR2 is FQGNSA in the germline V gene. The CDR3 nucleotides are TGTGCCAGCAGCTTAGACCGTCCGGGGACCTACAATGAGCAGTTCTTC. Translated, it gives CASSLDRPGTYNEQFF.

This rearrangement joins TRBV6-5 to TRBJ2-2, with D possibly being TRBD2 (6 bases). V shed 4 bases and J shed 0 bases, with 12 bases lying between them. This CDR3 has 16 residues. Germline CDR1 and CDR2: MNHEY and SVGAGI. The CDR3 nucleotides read TGTGCCAGCAGTTTGGAGGGGCCCCCGAACACCGGGGAGCTGTTTTTT. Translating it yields CASSLEGPPNTGELFF.

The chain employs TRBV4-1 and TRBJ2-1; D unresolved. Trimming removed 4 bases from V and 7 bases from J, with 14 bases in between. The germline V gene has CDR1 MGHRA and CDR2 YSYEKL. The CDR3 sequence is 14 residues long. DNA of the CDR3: TGCGCCAGCAGCCCTACGGAAAGCGAAAATGAGCAGTTCTTC. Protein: CASSPTESENEQFF.

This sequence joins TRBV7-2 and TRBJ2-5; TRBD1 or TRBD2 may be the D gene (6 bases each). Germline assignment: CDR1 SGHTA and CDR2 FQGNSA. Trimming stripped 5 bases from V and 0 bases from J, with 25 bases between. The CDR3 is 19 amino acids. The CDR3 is CASSARGGLGGRDQETQYF. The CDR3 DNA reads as TGTGCCAGCAGCGCTAGAGGGGGGCTAGGGGGGCGGGACCAAGAGACCCAGTACTTC.

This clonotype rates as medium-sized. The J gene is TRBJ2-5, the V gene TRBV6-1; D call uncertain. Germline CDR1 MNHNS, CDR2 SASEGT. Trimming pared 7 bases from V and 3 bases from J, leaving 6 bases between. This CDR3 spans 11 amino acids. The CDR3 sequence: CASTEKETQYF. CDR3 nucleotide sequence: TGTGCCAGCACTGAGAAAGAGACCCAGTACTTC.

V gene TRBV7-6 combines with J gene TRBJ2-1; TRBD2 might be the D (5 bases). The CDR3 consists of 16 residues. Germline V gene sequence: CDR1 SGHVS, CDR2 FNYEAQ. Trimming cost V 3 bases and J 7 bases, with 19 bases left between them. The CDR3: CASSLTSGNTGNEQFF. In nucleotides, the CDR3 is TGTGCCAGCAGCTTGACCTCTGGGAATACGGGGAATGAGCAGTTCTTC.

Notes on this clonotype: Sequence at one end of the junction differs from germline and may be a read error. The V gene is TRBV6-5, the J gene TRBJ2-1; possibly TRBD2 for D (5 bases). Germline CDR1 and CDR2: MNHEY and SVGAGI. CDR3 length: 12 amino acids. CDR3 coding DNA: TGTGCCAGCAGTTACTACAACGGGAAGCAGTTTTTC. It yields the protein CASSYYNGKQFF.

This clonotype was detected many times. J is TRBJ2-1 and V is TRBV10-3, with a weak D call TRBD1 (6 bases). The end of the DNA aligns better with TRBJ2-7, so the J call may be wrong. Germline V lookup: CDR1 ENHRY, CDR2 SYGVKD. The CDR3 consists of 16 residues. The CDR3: CAISESGQPPYNEQYF. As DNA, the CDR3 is TGTGCCATCAGTGAGTCCGGACAGCCTCCTTACAATGAGCAGTACTTC.

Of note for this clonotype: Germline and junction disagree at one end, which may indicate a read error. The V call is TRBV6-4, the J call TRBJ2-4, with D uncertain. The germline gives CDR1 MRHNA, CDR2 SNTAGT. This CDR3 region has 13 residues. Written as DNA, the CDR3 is TGTGCCAGGGGTCACAGAGCCACAGACATTCAGTATTTC. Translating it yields CARGHRATDIQYF.

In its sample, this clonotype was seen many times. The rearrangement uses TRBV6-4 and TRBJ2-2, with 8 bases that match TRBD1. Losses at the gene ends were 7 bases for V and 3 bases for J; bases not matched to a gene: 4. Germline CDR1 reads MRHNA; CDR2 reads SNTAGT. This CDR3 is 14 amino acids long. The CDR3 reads CASKDRGDTGELFF. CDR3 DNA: TGTGCCAGCAAAGACAGGGGAGACACCGGGGAGCTGTTTTTT.

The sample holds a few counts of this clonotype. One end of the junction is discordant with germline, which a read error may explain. The CDR3 region is CASSSLAGGFEETQYF. The CDR3 DNA sequence: TGTGCTAGCAGCTCGCTAGCGGGGGGCTTTGAAGAGACCCAGTACTTC. V gene TRBV7-7 combines with J gene TRBJ2-5, with TRBD2 identical over 11 bases. Germline CDR1 and CDR2: SSHAT and FNYEAQ (reference sequence). The CDR3 length is 16 residues.